This T cell receptor beta chain was observed in a study of blood T cell repertoires in COVID-19. Turning to the study itself: Nucleic acid was either cDNA or gDNA, and it came from T cells, B-cell-depleted T cells, or PBMCs.

Original methodology: Amplification from reference gene primers served as the basis for estimated nucleated cell counts. Method: immunoSEQ multiplex PCR; TCRdb's copy keeps in-frame clones and lacks some. The V and J calls and the clone size are those of that table, but D and trimming were determined from the DNA. The sample carries around 370,000 clones, more than 70% recorded once. V lost 4 bases, J lost 5 bases, and 6 bases stayed unmatched. The germline gives CDR1 KGHDR, CDR2 SFDVKD. CDR3 length equals 15 residues. Sample: peripheral blood. The chain has TRBV24-1 and TRBJ1-5; 8 positions match TRBD1. The receptor comes from a woman in her 70s with COVID-19, enrolled during active disease. CDR3 nucleotide sequence: TGTGCCACCAGTGACCGGACAGGGTACGATCAGCCCCAGCATTTT. Its translation: CATSDRTGYDQPQHF.